Following are 12 T cell receptor beta chains from one sample sequenced in a study of blood T cell repertoires in COVID-19. Produced via immunoSEQ multiplex PCR; TCRdb's table is partial and in-frame only. Seen here are about 270,000 clones, 83% observed once, and the top ten hold roughly 5.8%. The sample consisted of peripheral blood. The receptors were sampled from an elderly man with acute or convalescent COVID-19.

Comment on this clone: This sample includes further DNA sequences coding for the same CDR3. The chain joins TRBV24-1 to TRBJ2-2, with 7 nucleotides matching TRBD2. The CDR3 loop spans 15 amino acids. Germline CDR1 is KGHDR and CDR2 is SFDVKD. The V and J ends lost 7 bases and 0 bases, in that order; junction bases with no gene match: 4. CDR3 sequence: CATRGGVTNTGELFF. CDR3 nucleotide sequence: TGTGCCACCAGGGGGGGGGTAACGAACACCGGGGAGCTGTTTTTT.

V is TRBV11-2 and J is TRBJ1-2; D call uncertain. This CDR3 contains 13 residues. V lost 4 bases and J 5 bases, leaving 11 bases between the germline ends. Germline CDR1 SGHAT, CDR2 FQNNGV. The DNA of the CDR3 is TGTGCCAGCAGCTACCAGGAGGCTTATGGCTACACCTTC. Its protein is CASSYQEAYGYTF.

The rearrangement links TRBV11-3 to TRBJ2-1; TRBD1 matches at 7 bases. Germline CDR1 reads SGHNT; CDR2 reads YENEEA. V shed 5 bases and J 1 base; nucleotides not matched to a gene: 5. The CDR3 loop spans 15 amino acids. The DNA for the CDR3 is TGTGCCAGCAGCCTTAGACAGGGTTCCTACAATGAGCAGTTCTTC. It yields the protein CASSLRQGSYNEQFF.

The rearrangement joins TRBV7-2 to TRBJ2-5, with a possible D match to TRBD1 (6 bases). The CDR3 sequence is 18 residues long. Germline CDR1 reads SGHTA; CDR2 reads FQGNSA. V was pared by 5 bases and J by 4 bases, with 26 bases between. CDR3: CASSPTGRTAYGTETQYF. DNA for the CDR3: TGTGCCAGCAGCCCCACGGGCCGGACAGCCTACGGTACAGAGACCCAGTACTTC.

The chain recombines TRBV30 with TRBJ1-5; D might be TRBD1 (6 bases). This CDR3 spans 15 amino acids. Trimming removed 0 bases at V and 0 bases at J, with 9 bases between. Germline V gene lookup returns CDR1 GTSNPN and CDR2 SVGIG (reference sequence). CDR3 DNA: TGTGCCTGGAGTGTAGGGGGGGCTAGCAATCAGCCCCAGCATTTT. Translation: CAWSVGGASNQPQHF.

In DNA, the CDR3 is TGTGCCAGCAGCTTGGACAGACGATATACCGGGGGGACCCAGTACTTC. Its protein is CASSLDRRYTGGTQYF. This chain links TRBV5-6 with TRBJ2-5; possibly TRBD2 for D (6 bases). V lost 0 bases to trimming and J lost 7 bases, with 19 bases between them. CDR3 size: 16 residues. The V gene's germline CDR1 is SGHDT and CDR2 YYEEEE.

The chain links TRBV3-1 (or the pseudogene TRBV3-2) to TRBJ1-6; 7 nucleotides agree with TRBD1. J lost 5 bases, V lost 4 bases, and 2 bases had no gene match. Germline-derived CDR1 and CDR2 are LGHDT and YNNKEL (reference sequence). The CDR3 totals 14 residues. In DNA, the CDR3 is TGTGCCAGCAGCCCCAGGGGGAATAATTCACCCCTCCACTTT. Its protein is CASSPRGNNSPLHF.

The rearrangement links TRBV6-5 to TRBJ1-5; possible D gene TRBD1, 6 bases. The CDR3 is 14 residues long. The germline V and J ends were trimmed by 4 bases and 6 bases, with 13 bases remaining between them. Germline CDR1 reads MNHEY; CDR2 reads SVGAGI. The CDR3 DNA reads as TGTGCCAGCAGTTCGGGGGGCAGGGGTCAGCCCCAGCATTTT. The encoded protein is CASSSGGRGQPQHF.

As to this clone: Within the sample, other DNA sequences also encode this same CDR3. The gene calls are TRBV24-1 and TRBJ2-7; 9 positions match TRBD1. There are 15 residues in the CDR3. V dropped 4 bases and J dropped 1; count of bases not matched to a gene: 4. Germline V gives CDR1 KGHDR, CDR2 SFDVKD. CDR3 residues: CATSDPGQGSYEQYF. The CDR3 nucleotides read TGTGCCACCAGTGACCCGGGACAGGGTTCCTACGAGCAGTACTTC.

This rearrangement joins TRBV29-1 to TRBJ2-7; TRBD1 matches at 8 bases. The CDR3 is 14 residues long. From germline, CDR1 is SQVTM and CDR2 ANQGSEA. J was trimmed by 4 bases and V by 5 bases; bases with no gene match: 10. The CDR3: CSVFDRGRVYEQYF. In DNA form, the CDR3 reads TGCAGCGTTTTTGACAGGGGCCGCGTATACGAGCAGTACTTC.

This chain links TRBV18 with TRBJ1-2; TRBD1 matches 10 bases. The J segment lost 7 bases and the V segment lost 4 bases, leaving 15 bases of the junction unmatched. This CDR3 is 17 amino acids long. Germline V gene data show CDR1 as KGHSH and CDR2 as LQKENI. The CDR3 spells CASSLEPPRTGGSGYTF. DNA of the CDR3: TGTGCCAGCTCACTTGAGCCCCCGCGGACAGGGGGGAGTGGCTACACCTTC.

The chain couples TRBV28 to TRBJ2-3; D gene unclear. V dropped 8 bases and J dropped 2 bases, with 14 bases sitting between them. Germline CDR1 is MDHEN and CDR2 is SYDVKM. This CDR3 has 14 amino acids. The CDR3 region is CASVSPHDTDTQYF. Written as DNA, the CDR3 is TGTGCCAGCGTTTCCCCACACGACACAGATACGCAGTATTTT.